The rows below give T cell receptor beta chains drawn from one sample of a study of T cell clones after liver transplantation. TCRdb keeps only in-frame clones here, not all; method: immunoSEQ multiplex PCR. Altogether roughly 80,000 clones are present, roughly four fifths being singletons, with the ten largest covering under 0.6%. The source was CD4+ T cells from blood, collected 45 to 46 months after liver transplant. The receptors come from a human patient who received a liver transplant. Among the T cells, some may be from the graft donor. Each CDR3 is given with its conserved first and last residue. A D gene is named only where the DNA matches it firmly. For some rows the clone size is stated as once, few or many, or as a class when expanded; others skip it.

CASSVGAGTDYNEQFF | TGTGCCAGCAGCGTAGGGGCCGGGACTGACTACAATGAGCAGTTCTTC | TRBJ2-1 | NA | NA | TRBV9
CASRRVAASTDTQYF | TGTGCCAGTAGGAGGGTAGCGGCTAGCACAGATACGCAGTATTTT | TRBJ2-3 | NA | NA | TRBV19
CASSPFDLQGTEAFF | TGTGCCAGCTCACCCTTCGACCTCCAGGGCACTGAAGCTTTCTTT | TRBJ1-1 | NA | NA | TRBV18
CASSMSPVSGTEAFF | TGTGCCAGCTCGATGTCACCTGTATCTGGCACTGAAGCTTTCTTT | TRBJ1-1 | NA | NA | TRBV18
CASGALGGTEAFF | TGTGCCAGCGGAGCCCTAGGGGGCACTGAAGCTTTCTTT | TRBJ1-1 | NA | NA | TRBV7-8
CASSLDLSGRRYEQYF | TGTGCCAGCAGCTTAGATCTAAGTGGGCGCCGGTACGAGCAGTACTTC | TRBJ2-7 | NA | NA | TRBV11-2
CASSRSLTGRPGVNTEAFF | TGTGCCAGTAGTAGGTCCCTAACAGGGAGGCCGGGGGTCAACACTGAAGCTTTCTTT | TRBJ1-1 | NA | NA | TRBV19
CASSRPSEEKLFF | TGTGCCAGCAGCAGACCTTCGGAAGAAAAACTGTTTTTT | TRBJ1-4 | NA | once | TRBV5-6
CASRPGRPTYEQYF | TGTGCCAGCAGACCCGGGAGGCCGACATACGAGCAGTACTTC | TRBJ2-7 | TRBD2 | NA | TRBV28
CASSLNLQGTGGDGYTF | TGTGCCAGCAGCCTAAATCTACAGGGGACAGGGGGCGATGGCTACACCTTC | TRBJ1-2 | TRBD1 | NA | TRBV4-2
CASGHRDGELFF | TGCGCCAGCGGTCACAGGGACGGGGAGCTGTTTTTT | TRBJ2-2 | NA | NA | TRBV10-1
CSVGGTGVGYTF | TGCAGCGTTGGAGGGACAGGGGTCGGCTACACCTTC | TRBJ1-2 | TRBD1 | NA | TRBV29-1
CASSHNAGGSGNTIYF | TGCGCCAGCAGCCACAACGCAGGGGGCAGTGGAAACACCATATATTTT | TRBJ1-3 | TRBD1 | NA | TRBV4-1
CASSLSGQGWGTEAFF | TGTGCCAGCAGCTTAAGTGGACAGGGATGGGGTACTGAAGCTTTCTTT | TRBJ1-1 | TRBD1 | NA | TRBV11-2
CASSFSVGNTGELFF | TGTGCCAGCAGCTTTAGCGTTGGGAACACCGGGGAGCTGTTTTTT | TRBJ2-2 | NA | NA | TRBV11-2
CASSQEWGATDTQYF | TGTGCCAGCAGCCAAGAGTGGGGAGCCACAGATACGCAGTATTTT | TRBJ2-3 | NA | NA | TRBV4-2
CASSRLRGGYTF | TGTGCCAGCAGTCGATTAAGGGGTGGCTACACCTTC | TRBJ1-2 | NA | NA | TRBV28
CASSRGPNTGELFF | TGTGCCAGTAGCCGGGGTCCGAACACCGGGGAGCTGTTTTTT | TRBJ2-2 | NA | NA | TRBV19
CASSQDPVSYNEQFF | TGCGCCAGCAGCCAAGACCCCGTCTCCTACAATGAGCAGTTCTTC | TRBJ2-1 | NA | NA | TRBV4-1
CATYSPGTLSLEQYF | TGTGCCACCTACTCCCCCGGGACACTCTCTTTGGAGCAGTACTTC | TRBJ2-7 | NA | NA | TRBV28
CSANGLFF | TGCAGTGCTAACGGGCTGTTTTTT | TRBJ1-4 | NA | NA | TRBV20-1
CASSGAGTLNNEQFF | TGTGCCAGCAGTGGAGCGGGGACCTTAAATAATGAGCAGTTCTTC | TRBJ2-1 | TRBD2 | NA | TRBV28
CASSRSKRDNTDTQYF | TGTGCCAGCTCACGTTCAAAGCGGGATAACACAGATACGCAGTATTTT | TRBJ2-3 | TRBD2 | NA | TRBV18
CASSLVGGRYEQYF | TGCGCCAGCAGCTTGGTAGGGGGCCGCTACGAGCAGTACTTC | TRBJ2-7 | TRBD1 | many | TRBV5-1
CASSISGRRDEQFF | TGTGCCAGTAGTATTAGCGGGAGGAGAGATGAGCAGTTCTTC | TRBJ2-1 | TRBD2 | few | TRBV19
CASSLAGVVRVF | TGTGCCAGCAGCTTAGCGGGGGTAGTTAGGGTCTTC | TRBJ2-1 | NA | once | TRBV7-2
CASSLVASTDTQYF | TGCGCCAGCAGCTTGGTTGCGTCCACAGATACGCAGTATTTT | TRBJ2-3 | NA | NA | TRBV5-1
CASSLGNRGYEQYF | TGCGCCAGCAGCTTGGGTAACAGGGGGTACGAGCAGTACTTC | TRBJ2-7 | TRBD1 | NA | TRBV5-1
CASSPLGQGVNYGYTF | TGTGCCAGCTCACCACTTGGACAGGGGGTTAACTATGGCTACACCTTC | TRBJ1-2 | TRBD1 | once | TRBV18
CASSWDGTDTQYF | TGTGCCAGCAGCTGGGACGGTACAGATACGCAGTATTTT | TRBJ2-3 | NA | NA | TRBV7-2
CASSTTGAGANVLTF | TGTGCCAGTAGCACTACAGGGGCCGGGGCCAACGTCCTGACTTTC | TRBJ2-6 | TRBD1 | NA | TRBV19
CASSLDGTGEQFF | TGTGCCAGCAGCTTGGACGGGACCGGGGAGCAGTTCTTC | TRBJ2-1 | NA | NA | TRBV5-4
CASSQENRGGETQYF | TGCGCCAGCAGCCAAGAGAACAGGGGGGGAGAGACCCAGTACTTC | TRBJ2-5 | NA | once | TRBV4-3
CSVDPLGTEAFF | TGCAGCGTTGACCCCTTAGGGACTGAAGCTTTCTTT | TRBJ1-1 | NA | NA | TRBV29-1
CAISESGQISSGNTIYF | TGTGCCATCAGTGAGTCGGGGCAGATCAGCTCTGGAAACACCATATATTTT | TRBJ1-3 | NA | once | TRBV10-3
CASSLYGGQGDQPQHF | TGTGCCAGCAGTTTATATGGGGGACAGGGGGACCAGCCCCAGCATTTT | TRBJ1-5 | TRBD1 | NA | TRBV27
CASSDRTVRGYTF | TGTGCCAGCAGCGACAGGACAGTTCGAGGCTACACCTTC | TRBJ1-2 | NA | NA | TRBV9
CASSVLDSYNEQFF | TGTGCCAGCAGTGTACTAGACTCCTACAATGAGCAGTTCTTC | TRBJ2-1 | NA | NA | TRBV6-1
CASSKEDSYLAKNIQYF | TGTGCCAGCAGCAAAGAAGACAGCTATCTAGCCAAAAACATTCAGTACTTC | TRBJ2-4 | NA | NA | TRBV21-1
CASSSASGYYEQYF | TGTGCCAGCAGTTCGGCTAGCGGCTACTACGAGCAGTACTTC | TRBJ2-7 | TRBD2 | NA | TRBV6-6
CATSMTRSNYNEQFF | TGTGCCACCAGCATGACTAGGAGCAACTACAATGAGCAGTTCTTC | TRBJ2-1 | NA | NA | TRBV15
CASSALGQGARGTQYF | TGTGCCAGCAGCGCCCTGGGACAGGGAGCAAGGGGTACGCAGTATTTT | TRBJ2-3 | TRBD1 | NA | TRBV9
CASSANWGAYGYTF | TGTGCCAGCAGCGCTAACTGGGGAGCCTATGGCTACACCTTC | TRBJ1-2 | NA | NA | TRBV14
CASSGDRRNTEAFF | TGTGCCAGCAGTGGGGACAGGCGGAACACTGAAGCTTTCTTT | TRBJ1-1 | TRBD1 | once | TRBV27
CASSPPGGNTEAFF | TGTGCCAGCTCACCCCCCGGAGGGAACACTGAAGCTTTCTTT | TRBJ1-1 | NA | NA | TRBV18
CASSLVGLSTDTQYF | TGTGCCAGCAGTTTAGTAGGGCTTAGCACAGATACGCAGTATTTT | TRBJ2-3 | NA | NA | TRBV28
CASSLRGKEHGYTF | TGTGCCAGTTCCCTCCGGGGGAAGGAGCATGGCTACACCTTC | TRBJ1-2 | NA | NA | TRBV19
CASSSPGQSFEKLFF | TGTGCCAGCAGTTCCCCGGGACAGAGTTTTGAAAAACTGTTTTTT | TRBJ1-4 | TRBD1 | NA | TRBV28
CASSLTWRQYF | TGTGCCAGCAGTTTAACCTGGCGGCAGTACTTC | TRBJ2-5 | NA | few | TRBV28
CASSEDRFSYNEQFF | TGCGCCAGCAGTGAGGACAGGTTCTCCTACAATGAGCAGTTCTTC | TRBJ2-1 | NA | NA | TRBV10-2
CASSLPHHARFF | TGTGCCAGCAGCTTACCCCACCATGCTCGGTTCTTC | TRBJ2-1 | NA | NA | TRBV11-2
CASSSPGTGGELYGYTF | TGTGCCAGCAGCTCCCCCGGGACAGGGGGCGAGTTATATGGCTACACCTTC | TRBJ1-2 | TRBD1 | NA | TRBV7-9
CASSLSRNTEAFF | TGTGCCAGCAGCTTGTCAAGGAACACTGAAGCTTTCTTT | TRBJ1-1 | NA | NA | TRBV11-2
CASMRSGTLEQLFF | TGTGCCAGCATGCGGTCGGGAACTTTGGAGCAACTGTTTTTT | TRBJ1-4 | NA | NA | TRBV6-1
CASSLDPNNEQFF | TGTGCCAGCAGCTTAGATCCGAACAATGAGCAGTTCTTC | TRBJ2-1 | NA | NA | TRBV7-2
CASSLGILAGGPVDEQYF | TGTGCCAGCAGCTTAGGAATCCTAGCGGGAGGGCCGGTAGATGAGCAGTACTTC | TRBJ2-7 | TRBD2 | NA | TRBV7-8
CASSPQGQGMTGELFF | TGTGCCAGCAGCCCCCAGGGACAGGGGATGACCGGGGAGCTGTTTTTT | TRBJ2-2 | TRBD1 | NA | TRBV9
CASSLRPRADRGSSYNEQFF | TGTGCCAGTAGTCTCCGGCCCCGGGCTGACAGGGGGAGTTCCTACAATGAGCAGTTCTTC | TRBJ2-1 | TRBD1 | NA | TRBV19
CASSRWQGGRETQYF | TGTGCCAGCAGTAGATGGCAGGGAGGGCGGGAGACCCAGTACTTC | TRBJ2-5 | TRBD2 | NA | TRBV28